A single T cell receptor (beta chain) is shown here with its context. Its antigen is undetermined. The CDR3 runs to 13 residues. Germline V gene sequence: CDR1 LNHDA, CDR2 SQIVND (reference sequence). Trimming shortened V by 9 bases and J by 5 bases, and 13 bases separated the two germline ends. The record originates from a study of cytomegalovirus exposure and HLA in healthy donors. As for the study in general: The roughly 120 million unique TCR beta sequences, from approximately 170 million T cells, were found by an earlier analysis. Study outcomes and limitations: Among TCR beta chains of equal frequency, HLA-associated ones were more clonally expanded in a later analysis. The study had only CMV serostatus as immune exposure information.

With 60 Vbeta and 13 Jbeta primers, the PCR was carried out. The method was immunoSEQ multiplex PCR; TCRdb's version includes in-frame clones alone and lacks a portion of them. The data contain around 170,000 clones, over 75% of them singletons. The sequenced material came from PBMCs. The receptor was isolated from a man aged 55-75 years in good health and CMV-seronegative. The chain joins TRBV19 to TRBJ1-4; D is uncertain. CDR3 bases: TGTGCCAGCTTGGCAGGATACAATGAAAAACTGTTTTTT. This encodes CASLAGYNEKLFF.